This note documents a single T cell receptor (beta chain) sequence. Germline and junction disagree at one end, which may indicate a read error. The data were obtained in a study of blood T cell repertoires in COVID-19. Measured with immunoSEQ multiplex PCR; TCRdb has only the in-frame clones, and not every one. The sample consists of roughly 380,000 clones, approximately 89% of them appearing once. Sequencing was performed on peripheral blood. The TCR originated in a woman between 55 and 75 years old with COVID-19, enrolled during active disease.

CDR3 DNA sequence: TGTGCCAGCAGAGAAGGCGGGACAGGAAAAAACATTCAGTACTTC. Its protein product is CASREGGTGKNIQYF. The chain is built from TRBV6-1 and TRBJ2-4; 8 bases are shared with TRBD1. The CDR3 totals 15 residues. The V gene's germline CDR1 is MNHNS and CDR2 SASEGT.